One sample yielded the 25 T cell receptor beta chains listed below, sequenced in a study of CD8 T cells in Susac syndrome. It was with random hexamers that 0.5 to 1 ug RNA was reverse transcribed. TCRdb re-derived calls from the immunoSEQ multiplex PCR reads in MiXCR, one entry per CDR3 protein. The sample carries about 120,000 distinct CDR3 sequences, about 94% recorded once. Sequencing was performed on CD4+ T cells from PBMCs. The receptors derive from a human donor with multiple sclerosis.

The rearrangement joins TRBV20-1 to TRBJ1-5; D is ambiguous. Germline lookup yields CDR1 DFQATT and CDR2 SNEGSKA (reference sequence). Trimming shortened V by 1 base and J by 5 bases, and 15 bases separated the two germline ends. The CDR3 sequence is 15 residues long. The CDR3 DNA reads as TGCAGTGCTAGAGCCCGGAGAGGGATCGATCAGCCCCAGCATTTT. This gives the protein CSARARRGIDQPQHF.

This chain links TRBV20-1 with TRBJ1-5; TRBD1 agrees at 9 bases. V trimming: 4 bases; J trimming: 7 bases; junction bases outside the gene matches: 5. CDR1 is DFQATT and CDR2 is SNEGSKA in the germline V gene (reference sequence). This CDR3 has 13 amino acids. For the CDR3, the DNA is TGCAGTGCTACCCGGGACAGGGAACAGCCCCAGCATTTT. This translates into CSATRDREQPQHF.

This chain connects TRBV9 to TRBJ2-2; D is tentatively TRBD1 or TRBD2 (5 bases each). The ends were cut back, 5 bases at V and 2 bases at J, with 10 bases in the middle. The germline V gene has CDR1 SGDLS and CDR2 YYNGEE. This CDR3 spans 14 amino acids. The CDR3 nucleotides are TGTGCCAGCAGTCGGGGACCTAACACCGGGGAGCTGTTTTTT. Protein product: CASSRGPNTGELFF.

The V call is TRBV30, the J call TRBJ1-1; TRBD1 is a possible D gene (5 bases). This CDR3 has 14 residues. In germline, CDR1 is GTSNPN, CDR2 SVGIG (reference sequence). V lost 3 bases to trimming and J lost 4 bases, with 15 bases between them. CDR3 amino acids: CAWRRGTHSTEAFF. The CDR3, as DNA: TGTGCCTGGAGAAGGGGTACCCACAGCACTGAAGCTTTCTTT.

This chain uses TRBV3-1 with TRBJ2-7; the D call may be TRBD1 or TRBD2 (5 bases each). Trimming stripped 4 bases from V and 0 bases from J, with 10 bases between. Germline lookup yields CDR1 LGHDT and CDR2 YNNKEL (reference sequence). This CDR3 contains 14 residues. The CDR3 DNA is TGTGCCAGCAGCCGGGGGACGAGCTCCTACGAGCAGTACTTC. It specifies CASSRGTSSYEQYF.

This clonotype was counted only a few times. The CDR3 region is CASSETGTGNTGELFF. In nucleotides, the CDR3 is TGTGCCAGCAGTGAAACCGGGACAGGGAACACCGGGGAGCTGTTTTTT. The chain is built from TRBV25-1 and TRBJ2-2; 8 bases match TRBD1. The CDR3 covers 16 residues. Trimming took 2 bases from V and 1 from J; bases not matched to a gene: 3. Germline CDR1 reads MGHDK; CDR2 reads SYGVNS.

This chain joins TRBV11-3 and TRBJ2-1; unclear D gene. The CDR3 has 15 residues. V gave up 1 base and J gave up 8 bases, with 15 bases separating them. Germline V CDR1 and CDR2: SGHNT, YENEEA. Here the CDR3 DNA reads TGTGCCAGCAGCTTAGGTCGTGACTTTCTGGATGAGCAGTTCTTC. Protein product: CASSLGRDFLDEQFF.

This chain connects TRBV2 to TRBJ2-7; 9 nucleotides match TRBD1. This CDR3 region has 13 residues. CDR1 and CDR2 (germline): SNHLY, FYNNEI. J gave up 7 bases and V 5 bases, and 6 bases lay outside the gene matches. Written as DNA, the CDR3 is TGTGCCAGCAGTAAGGACAGGGGAGGAGAGCAGTACTTC. It codes for CASSKDRGGEQYF.

This chain connects TRBV20-1 to TRBJ1-5; D gene unclear. The CDR3 covers 13 residues. CDR1 DFQATT and CDR2 SNEGSKA come from the germline V gene (reference sequence). Trimming stripped 5 bases from V and 4 bases from J, with 12 bases between. The CDR3 reads CSADLGRNQPQHF. CDR3 bases: TGCAGTGCTGACCTGGGTAGGAATCAGCCCCAGCATTTT.

The chain employs TRBV27 and TRBJ1-1; D not resolved. With 3 bases removed from V and 2 bases from J, the gap between germline ends came to 13 bases. This CDR3 region has 15 residues. Germline assignment: CDR1 MNHEY and CDR2 SMNVEV (reference sequence). The CDR3 nucleotides are TGTGCCAGCAGTTTTAATATAAAGGTTAACACTGAAGCTTTCTTT. Amino acids: CASSFNIKVNTEAFF.

In DNA, the CDR3 is TGTGCCTGGAGCCCCATAGGGGCCTCGAGGGGGCTTAGCTATGGCTACACCTTC. This encodes CAWSPIGASRGLSYGYTF. The genes are TRBV30 and TRBJ1-2; TRBD1 matches at 7 bases. The CDR3 is 18 residues long. The germline gives CDR1 GTSNPN, CDR2 SVGIG (reference sequence). J gave up 4 bases and V 3 bases, and 20 bases lay outside the gene matches.

The V gene is TRBV7-3, the J gene TRBJ1-1, with D uncertain. The CDR3 consists of 14 residues. CDR1 is SGHTA and CDR2 is FQGTGA in the germline V gene. V lost 5 bases to trimming and J lost 1 base, with 11 bases between them. CDR3 residues: CASSVTGGNTEAFF. CDR3 nucleotides: TGTGCCAGCAGCGTCACGGGAGGGAACACTGAAGCTTTCTTT.

The chain couples TRBV18 to TRBJ2-3, with 7 nucleotides matching TRBD1. Germline CDR1 reads KGHSH; CDR2 reads LQKENI. V lost 8 bases to trimming and J lost 1 base; unmatched junction nucleotides: 6. The CDR3 spans 14 residues. The CDR3 DNA follows: TGTGCCAGCACCTGGGACAGCCGCACAGATACGCAGTATTTT. Amino acid sequence: CASTWDSRTDTQYF.

The rearrangement joins TRBV30 to TRBJ1-2, with a tentative D call TRBD1 (5 bases). The V gene lost 2 bases and the J gene lost 4 bases, with 17 bases spanning the gap. Germline CDR1 GTSNPN, CDR2 SVGIG (reference sequence). This CDR3 has 15 residues. CDR3 DNA sequence: TGTGCCTGGAGTCTCGAAGGAGGGACGAGCTATGGCTACACCTTC. Its protein product is CAWSLEGGTSYGYTF.

This chain uses TRBV2 with TRBJ2-7; D uncertain. CDR3 size: 15 residues. V was clipped by 4 bases and J by 3 bases, with 16 bases between them. Germline V lookup: CDR1 SNHLY, CDR2 FYNNEI. The DNA of the CDR3 is TGTGCCAGCAGTGTGGGGAATCTGATCCTCTACGAGCAGTACTTC. Its protein is CASSVGNLILYEQYF.

CDR3 sequence reads: CASSLQFGGLAGLTDTQYF. In DNA form, the CDR3 reads TGTGCCAGCAGCTTGCAGTTCGGTGGACTAGCGGGTCTGACAGATACGCAGTATTTT. V gene TRBV3-1 combines with J gene TRBJ2-3; 11 bases are a match to TRBD2. CDR3 length equals 19 residues. The germline gives CDR1 LGHDT, CDR2 YNNKEL (reference sequence). Trimming at V came to 5 bases and at J to 3 bases, leaving 16 bases not matched to a gene.

The rearrangement joins TRBV12-3 or TRBV12-4 to TRBJ2-3, with a weak D call TRBD2 (6 bases). The germline V and J ends were trimmed by 2 bases and 0 bases, with 12 bases remaining between them. The CDR3 spans 16 residues. The CDR3 DNA sequence: TGTGCCAGCAGTTTAATCGGCGGGACTAGCACAGATACGCAGTATTTT. It specifies CASSLIGGTSTDTQYF.

V and J are TRBV6-5 and TRBJ2-1; 8 bases are shared with TRBD2. Germline V gives CDR1 MNHEY, CDR2 SVGAGI. Losses at the gene ends were 6 bases for V and 6 bases for J; bases not matched to a gene: 10. The CDR3 extends over 15 amino acids. Here the CDR3 reads CASSRAGLDSNEQFF. CDR3 nucleotide sequence: TGTGCCAGCAGCCGTGCGGGACTAGACAGCAATGAGCAGTTCTTC.

V gene TRBV19 combines with J gene TRBJ2-7, with D possibly TRBD2 on 6 matching bases. The length of the CDR3 is 15 residues. Trimming took 3 bases from V and 5 from J, leaving 17 bases between them. The germline V gene has CDR1 LNHDA and CDR2 SQIVND (reference sequence). For the CDR3, the DNA is TGTGCCAGTAGTATTCGACTAGGTGTTACGAACGAGCAGTACTTC. It specifies CASSIRLGVTNEQYF.

The rearrangement links TRBV3-1 to TRBJ1-1, with D tentatively TRBD1 (6 bases). This CDR3 contains 16 residues. The V end was cut by 0 bases, the J end by 1 base, with 12 bases between. Germline lookup yields CDR1 LGHDT and CDR2 YNNKEL (reference sequence). CDR3 region: CASSQDQGRGNTEAFF. DNA of the CDR3: TGTGCCAGCAGCCAAGATCAGGGCAGGGGGAACACTGAAGCTTTCTTT.

The chain employs TRBV6-1 and TRBJ2-5; 9 bases map to TRBD2. CDR3 length equals 19 residues. Germline V CDR1 and CDR2: MNHNS, SASEGT. Trimming took 2 bases from V and 7 from J; bases not matched to a gene: 20. CDR3 sequence reads: CASSEFQRTSGGIKRTQYF. As DNA, the CDR3 is TGTGCCAGCAGTGAATTCCAACGGACGAGCGGGGGGATCAAGAGGACCCAGTACTTC.

This chain joins TRBV6-5 and TRBJ2-5, with 11 bases that match TRBD1. The CDR3 loop spans 14 amino acids. Germline loops: CDR1 MNHEY, CDR2 SVGAGI. After removal of 5 bases from V and 6 bases from J, the junction contained 5 bases not matched to a gene. The CDR3 loop reads CASSAGQGAKTQYF. The CDR3, as DNA: TGTGCCAGCAGTGCCGGACAGGGGGCGAAGACCCAGTACTTC.

The chain carries TRBV27 and TRBJ2-4, with TRBD1 identical over 9 bases. Germline V gene data show CDR1 as MNHEY and CDR2 as SMNVEV (reference sequence). The CDR3 is 18 residues long. V shed 4 bases, J shed 3 bases, and the junction held 13 bases outside the gene matches. The DNA for the CDR3 is TGTGCCAGCAGTTCTCGACCGACAGGGGGTTACGACAAAAACATTCAGTACTTC. Translated: CASSSRPTGGYDKNIQYF.

In this sample, this clonotype turned up once. The V gene is TRBV6-5, the J gene TRBJ2-7; D possibly uses TRBD1 or TRBD2 (6 bases each). Germline V gene lookup returns CDR1 MNHEY and CDR2 SVGAGI. The CDR3 is made up of 15 amino acids. V lost 0 bases and J lost 2, with 11 bases in between. In DNA, the CDR3 is TGTGCCAGCAGTTACTCCGCGGGACATACCTACGAGCAGTACTTC. This encodes CASSYSAGHTYEQYF.

This CDR3 is CASSRGTDTEAFF. The CDR3 DNA reads as TGTGCCAGCAGCCGAGGGACAGACACTGAAGCTTTCTTT. This sequence joins TRBV3-1 and TRBJ1-1; 7 nucleotides align to TRBD1. The germline V gene encodes CDR1 LGHDT and CDR2 YNNKEL (reference sequence). With V trimmed by 4 bases and J by 3 bases, 2 bases remained unmatched. This CDR3 spans 13 amino acids.